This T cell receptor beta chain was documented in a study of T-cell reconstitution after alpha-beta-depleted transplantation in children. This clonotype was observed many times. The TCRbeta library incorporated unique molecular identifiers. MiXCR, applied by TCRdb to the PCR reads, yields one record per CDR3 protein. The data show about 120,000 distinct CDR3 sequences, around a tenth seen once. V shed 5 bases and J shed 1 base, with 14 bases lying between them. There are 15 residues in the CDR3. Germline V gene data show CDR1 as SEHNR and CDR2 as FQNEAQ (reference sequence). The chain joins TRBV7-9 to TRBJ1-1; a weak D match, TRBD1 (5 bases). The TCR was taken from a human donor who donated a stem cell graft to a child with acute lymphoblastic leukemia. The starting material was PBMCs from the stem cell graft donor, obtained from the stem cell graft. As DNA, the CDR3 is TGTGCCAGCAGCCCGAGCCTCGGGGCGAACACTGAAGCTTTCTTT. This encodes CASSPSLGANTEAFF.